This paragraph covers one TCR beta chain sequence. Its antigen remains unidentified. The source of the sample is a study of cytomegalovirus exposure and HLA in healthy donors. Study findings and constraints: While the bulk of TCR sequences proved rare, some public TCRs turned up in many donors.

The study ran its PCR with 60 Vbeta and 13 Jbeta primers. The table came from immunoSEQ multiplex PCR; TCRdb's copy has only in-frame clones and leaves some out. The repertoire holds about 130,000 clones, 80% seen once, with more than 3% in the top ten. This CDR3 spans 14 amino acids. The germline CDR1 and CDR2 sequences are SGHTA and FQGNSA. Trimming removed 0 bases at V and 1 base at J, with 7 bases between. The source material was PBMCs. The J gene is TRBJ2-7, the V gene TRBV7-2; a weak D match, TRBD1 (6 bases). The TCR originated in a male donor in good health and CMV-seronegative. The CDR3 nucleotides read TGTGCCAGCAGCTTAGCGGGACAATCCTACGAGCAGTACTTC. It encodes CASSLAGQSYEQYF.